This T cell receptor (beta chain) was sequenced for a study of T-cell memory formation after mild COVID-19. Study-level results: In pre-infection memory, a portion of responding clones appeared, which suggested that cross-reactive memory joined.

TCRdb fed the 5' RACE reads into MiXCR, producing one record per CDR3 protein. The sample has 450,000 to 700,000 distinct CDR3 sequences, roughly 18% seen once; the top ten hold around 12%. Points on this clonotype: The antigen is undetermined.

CDR1 is SGHTA, CDR2 FQGTGA, per germline. This CDR3 contains 13 residues. Trimming shortened V by 4 bases and J by 2 bases, and 8 bases separated the two germline ends. The genes are TRBV7-3 and TRBJ1-2, with D unclear. Sequenced input: PBMCs or a T cell subset sorted from them (not recorded which). This clonotype was obtained from an adult woman who had mild COVID-19 (a few samples of this study predate the infection). Cell type and time point are not known. The CDR3 sequence: CASSSEGNYGYTF. DNA of the CDR3: TGTGCCAGCAGCTCAGAGGGCAACTATGGCTACACCTTC. Full variable domain (outside the CDR3, taken from reference TRBV7-3 and TRBJ1-2): GAGVSQTPSNKVTEKGKYVELRCDPISGHTALYWYRQSLGQGPEFLIYFQGTGAADDSGLPNDRFFAVRPEGSVSTLKIQRTERGDSAVYLCASSSEGNYGYTFGSGTRLTVV.